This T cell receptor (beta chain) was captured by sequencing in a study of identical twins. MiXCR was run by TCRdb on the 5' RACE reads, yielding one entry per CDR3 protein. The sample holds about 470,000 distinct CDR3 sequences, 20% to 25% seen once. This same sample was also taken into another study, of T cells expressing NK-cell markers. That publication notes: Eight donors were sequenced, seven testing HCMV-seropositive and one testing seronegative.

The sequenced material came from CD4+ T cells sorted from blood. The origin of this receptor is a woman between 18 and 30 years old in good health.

CDR3 DNA sequence: TGCAGCGTTGCACTAGACAGGGTGTCCTACGAGCAGTACTTC. Translated: CSVALDRVSYEQYF. This rearrangement joins TRBV29-1 to TRBJ2-7; 7 nucleotides align to TRBD1. Trimming at V came to 4 bases and at J to 1 base, leaving 7 bases not matched to a gene. This CDR3 region has 14 residues. CDR1 SQVTM and CDR2 ANQGSEA come from the germline V gene.